One and the same sample provided the 12 T cell receptor beta chains below, sequenced in a study of vaccination and CD4 T cells after COVID-19. The assay that was used to sequence DNA from cultured CD4+ T cells was the Oncomine TCR Beta short-read assay. TCRdb passed the PCR reads through MiXCR, listing each CDR3 protein once. The sample contains 20,000 to 30,000 distinct CDR3 sequences, around 62% of which appear only once. Sample treatment: 10-day PBMC culture with coronavirus spike peptide pools or control peptides (ViraFEST assay). No antigen is known for these receptors. Source material: CD4+ T cells from blood, cultured in vitro. Receptors were obtained from a human donor who had recovered from COVID-19.

The V gene is TRBV28, the J gene TRBJ1-5, with D hard to call. Trimming removed 6 bases from V and 7 bases from J, with 10 bases in between. The CDR3 totals 12 residues. The germline V gene has CDR1 MDHEN and CDR2 SYDVKM. The CDR3 DNA reads as TGTGCCAGCAGCATTGGGAGCCAGCCCCAGCATTTT. Its protein is CASSIGSQPQHF. Full variable domain (outside the CDR3, taken from reference TRBV28 and TRBJ1-5): DVKVTQSSRYLVKRTGEKVFLECVQDMDHENMFWYRQDPGLGLRLIYFSYDVKMKEKGDIPEGYSVSREKKERFSLILESASTNQTSMYLCASSIGSQPQHFGDGTRLSIL.

This chain links TRBV20-1 with TRBJ2-2; TRBD1 is a possible D gene (5 bases). The V end was cut by 3 bases, the J end by 0 bases, with 5 bases between. Looked up from germline, CDR1 is DFQATT and CDR2 is SNEGSKA (reference sequence). The CDR3 contains 13 residues. The CDR3 sequence: CSARTANTGELFF. CDR3 DNA: TGCAGTGCTAGGACAGCGAACACCGGGGAGCTGTTTTTT.

This clonotype occurred a few times. This chain uses TRBV6-2 or TRBV6-3 with TRBJ1-3; D unclear. This CDR3 spans 13 amino acids. Germline loops: CDR1 MNHEY, CDR2 SVGEGT. V lost 6 bases and J 0 bases, leaving 6 bases between the germline ends. The CDR3 sequence is CASRPSSGNTIYF. In nucleotides, the CDR3 is TGTGCCAGCAGACCTAGCTCTGGAAACACCATATATTTT.

This sequence joins TRBV27 and TRBJ2-7, with 10 bases lining up with TRBD2. J was trimmed by 2 bases and V by 6 bases; bases with no gene match: 10. Germline CDR1 MNHEY, CDR2 SMNVEV (reference sequence). The CDR3 covers 16 residues. The CDR3 reads CASRRLAGLVAYEQYF. DNA of the CDR3: TGTGCCAGCAGAAGACTAGCGGGCCTCGTAGCCTACGAGCAGTACTTC.

There are a few counts of this clonotype. Here the CDR3 reads CAISGTGVTEAFF. The CDR3 coding sequence is TGTGCCATCAGTGGGACAGGGGTTACTGAAGCTTTCTTT. The gene calls are TRBV10-3 and TRBJ1-1, with 9 bases aligning to TRBD1. The V segment lost 4 bases and the J segment 5 bases; nucleotides outside the gene matches: 2. Looked up from germline, CDR1 is ENHRY and CDR2 is SYGVKD. This CDR3 has 13 residues.

The rearrangement links TRBV7-2 to TRBJ1-1; weak D call: TRBD1 (6 bases). In germline, CDR1 is SGHTA, CDR2 FQGNSA. The V and J ends lost 5 bases and 0 bases respectively, with 10 bases between them. The CDR3 length is 14 residues. CDR3 in amino acids: CASSKGHLNTEAFF. CDR3 DNA: TGTGCCAGCAGCAAGGGACACTTGAACACTGAAGCTTTCTTT.

This sequence joins TRBV29-1 and TRBJ1-1, with a tentative D call TRBD1 (6 bases). The V gene's germline CDR1 is SQVTM and CDR2 ANQGSEA. The ends were cut back, 6 bases at V and 0 bases at J, with 23 bases in the middle. The CDR3 extends over 17 amino acids. The CDR3 region is CSVGLEDGQPLNTEAFF. DNA of the CDR3: TGCAGCGTCGGACTAGAGGACGGACAGCCTTTGAACACTGAAGCTTTCTTT. Supplemented by reference TRBV29-1 and TRBJ1-1, the full variable domain reads SAVISQKPSRDICQRGTSLTIQCQVDSQVTMMFWYRQQPGQSLTLIATANQGSEATYESGFVIDKFPISRPNLTFSTLTVSNMSPEDSSIYLCSVGLEDGQPLNTEAFFGQGTRLTVV.

J is TRBJ2-4 and V is TRBV7-8, with 7 bases that match TRBD2. The J segment lost 0 bases and the V segment lost 4 bases, leaving 6 bases of the junction unmatched. The CDR3 totals 16 residues. CDR1 is SGHVS and CDR2 is FQNEAQ in the germline V gene. This chain's CDR3 is CASSSGLQIAKNIQYF. DNA for the CDR3: TGTGCCAGCAGCTCGGGACTACAGATAGCCAAAAACATTCAGTACTTC.

This clonotype was seen a handful of times. The chain joins TRBV6-1 to TRBJ1-5, with 7 bases identical to TRBD1. V dropped 6 bases and J dropped 1; count of bases not matched to a gene: 6. Looked up from germline, CDR1 is MNHNS and CDR2 is SASEGT. This CDR3 has 15 amino acids. CDR3 residues: CASSPGQYSNQPQHF. The DNA of the CDR3 is TGTGCCAGCAGCCCGGGACAGTACAGCAATCAGCCCCAGCATTTT.

This CDR3 reads CATSEHDPGLAGLYNEQFF. CDR3 coding DNA: TGTGCCACCAGTGAACACGACCCGGGACTAGCGGGACTCTACAATGAGCAGTTCTTC. The rearrangement links TRBV24-1 to TRBJ2-1; TRBD2 agrees at 13 bases. V shed 4 bases and J 3 bases; nucleotides not matched to a gene: 11. The CDR3 has 19 residues. Per the germline V gene, CDR1 is KGHDR and CDR2 is SFDVKD.

This clonotype was seen only a few times. The chain recombines TRBV15 with TRBJ1-4, with D tentatively TRBD1 (6 bases). CDR3 length: 16 residues. Germline lookup yields CDR1 LNHNV and CDR2 YYDKDF (reference sequence). Trimming removed 0 bases from V and 7 bases from J, with 15 bases in between. CDR3 in amino acids: CATSRDQGTIREKLFF. CDR3 nucleotide sequence: TGTGCCACCAGCAGAGACCAGGGGACAATCCGTGAAAAACTGTTTTTT.

This clonotype showed up just a few times. The chain employs TRBV7-3 and TRBJ2-5, with 7 bases fitting TRBD2. This CDR3 comprises 13 residues. The V gene end was trimmed by 4 bases and the J gene end by 3 bases; junction bases not matched to a gene: 2. The germline V gene encodes CDR1 SGHTA and CDR2 FQGTGA. In nucleotides, the CDR3 is TGTGCCAGCAGCTCCAGCGGGGAAGAGACCCAGTACTTC. It is translated as CASSSSGEETQYF.